The 26 T cell receptor beta chains in this list originate from one sample, sequenced in a study of blood T cell repertoires in COVID-19. Generated by immunoSEQ multiplex PCR, the TCRdb table keeps only in-frame clones and is missing some. The sample has tens of thousands of clones; almost 85% are singletons. The sequenced sample consisted of peripheral blood. These receptors were collected from a human donor in a cohort sampled during active COVID-19.

The rearrangement uses TRBV2 and TRBJ1-2; 9 bases agree with TRBD1. The germline CDR1 and CDR2 sequences are SNHLY and FYNNEI. V lost 6 bases to trimming and J lost 6 bases; unmatched junction nucleotides: 5. The CDR3 is 13 residues long. The CDR3 nucleotides read TGTGCCAGCAGGGGGACAGGGAGGGATGGCTACACCTTC. This codes for CASRGTGRDGYTF.

This chain connects TRBV18 to TRBJ1-2, with D unresolved. Per germline, CDR1 KGHSH and CDR2 LQKENI. V lost 5 bases to trimming and J lost 2 bases, with 18 bases between them. The CDR3 has 16 amino acids. Written as DNA, the CDR3 is TGTGCCAGCTCAGCCTCGACCGTCCCGGGGAACTATGGCTACACCTTC. Protein product: CASSASTVPGNYGYTF.

The chain links TRBV3-1 (or the pseudogene TRBV3-2) to TRBJ2-5, with a tentative D call TRBD2 (5 bases). V shed 3 bases and J shed 5 bases, with 10 bases lying between them. The CDR3 covers 13 residues. CDR1 LGHDT and CDR2 YNNKEL come from the germline V gene (reference sequence). For the CDR3, the DNA is TGTGCCAGCAGCCAGCACGGAGGCGAGACCCAGTACTTC. Translation: CASSQHGGETQYF.

The chain employs TRBV5-1 and TRBJ2-3; D perhaps matches TRBD1 (5 bases). CDR1 SGHRS and CDR2 YFSETQ come from the germline V gene. The ends were cut back, 4 bases at V and 2 bases at J, with 14 bases in the middle. This CDR3 comprises 15 residues. The chain's CDR3 is CASSATQDITDTQYF. CDR3 coding DNA: TGCGCCAGCAGCGCCACTCAGGACATCACAGATACGCAGTATTTT.

The chain has TRBV2 and TRBJ1-1; 11 positions agree with TRBD1. The CDR3 has 14 residues. Germline values: CDR1 SNHLY, CDR2 FYNNEI. With V trimmed by 8 bases and J by 4 bases, 6 bases remained unmatched. CDR3 residues: CASGTGGGLTEAFF. CDR3 nucleotides: TGTGCCAGCGGGACAGGGGGGGGTCTCACTGAAGCTTTCTTT.

J is TRBJ1-5 and V is TRBV7-8; D unresolved. The CDR3 has 14 residues. The germline V gene has CDR1 SGHVS and CDR2 FQNEAQ. Trimming took 6 bases from V and 7 from J, leaving 16 bases between them. As DNA, the CDR3 is TGTGCCAGCAGGGGCGCGGGTATCGGGCAGCCCCAGCATTTT. It encodes CASRGAGIGQPQHF.

CDR3 nucleotides: TGTGCCAGCAGCGTAGCCACTAGCGGGGGGGCCGGTGAGCAGTTCTTC. Translation gives CASSVATSGGAGEQFF. This rearrangement joins TRBV9 to TRBJ2-1; 13 positions match TRBD2. From germline, CDR1 is SGDLS and CDR2 YYNGEE. J was trimmed by 9 bases and V by 0 bases; bases with no gene match: 6. This CDR3 has 16 amino acids.

The chain couples TRBV10-1 to TRBJ2-3; 7 positions match TRBD1. Germline values: CDR1 WNHNN, CDR2 SYGVQD (reference sequence). There are 15 residues in the CDR3. V lost 6 bases to trimming and J lost 5 bases; unmatched junction nucleotides: 11. As DNA, the CDR3 is TGCGCCAGCAGCTCGAGACAGGGAAGGGAAGATACGCAGTATTTT. Translation: CASSSRQGREDTQYF.

This chain joins TRBV3-1 (or the pseudogene TRBV3-2) and TRBJ1-1, with 7 bases aligning to TRBD1. CDR1 LGHDT and CDR2 YNNKEL come from the germline V gene (reference sequence). V dropped 4 bases and J dropped 3; count of bases not matched to a gene: 8. This CDR3 is 15 amino acids long. CDR3 coding DNA: TGTGCCAGCAGCCTACCGGGACAGCTTCACACTGAAGCTTTCTTT. Residues: CASSLPGQLHTEAFF.

The V gene is TRBV6-5, the J gene TRBJ1-3, with D possibly matching TRBD1 (5 bases). The CDR3 is 16 residues long. Trimming took 0 bases from V and 0 from J, leaving 9 bases between them. Germline-derived CDR1 and CDR2 are MNHEY and SVGAGI. CDR3 protein: CASSYSGAFSGNTIYF. CDR3 coding DNA: TGTGCCAGCAGTTACTCAGGGGCTTTCTCTGGAAACACCATATATTTT.

There are a few counts of this clone. The V and J genes are TRBV19 and TRBJ1-2, with 9 bases identical to TRBD1. Germline V lookup: CDR1 LNHDA, CDR2 SQIVND (reference sequence). Trimming cost V 5 bases and J 6 bases; bases outside gene matches: 7. This CDR3 region has 14 residues. The CDR3 reads CASSSGQGFDGYTF. The CDR3 nucleotides are TGTGCCAGTAGTTCGGGACAGGGCTTTGATGGCTACACCTTC.

The chain uses TRBV24-1 and TRBJ2-3, with TRBD1 matching over 7 bases. Germline CDR1 and CDR2: KGHDR and SFDVKD. This CDR3 is built from 15 residues. The junction had 3 bases not matched to a gene; V was cut back by 4 bases and J by 0 bases. The CDR3 sequence: CATSEGQRSTDTQYF. CDR3 in DNA: TGTGCCACCAGTGAGGGACAGCGCAGCACAGATACGCAGTATTTT.

The chain combines TRBV7-2 with TRBJ1-1; 7 nucleotides line up with TRBD1. Germline V CDR1 and CDR2: SGHTA, FQGNSA. J lost 3 bases, V lost 5 bases, and 6 bases had no gene match. This CDR3 is 14 amino acids long. The CDR3 sequence: CASSPTGLDTEAFF. CDR3 sequence (DNA): TGTGCCAGCAGCCCGACAGGGTTGGACACTGAAGCTTTCTTT. Drawing the rest from reference TRBV7-2 and TRBJ1-1, the complete variable domain is GAGVSQSPSNKVTEKGKDVELRCDPISGHTALYWYRQSLGQGLEFLIYFQGNSAPDKSGLPSDRFSAERTGGSVSTLTIQRTQQEDSAVYLCASSPTGLDTEAFFGQGTRLTVV.

This chain connects TRBV19 to TRBJ2-7; 11 nucleotides line up with TRBD1. V lost 6 bases to trimming and J lost 7 bases; unmatched junction nucleotides: 5. The CDR3 sequence is 13 residues long. The germline V gene encodes CDR1 LNHDA and CDR2 SQIVND (reference sequence). CDR3 sequence: CASRGTGGVEQYF. Here the CDR3 DNA reads TGTGCCAGTAGGGGGACAGGGGGTGTGGAGCAGTACTTC. The full variable domain, its missing parts supplied by reference TRBV19 and TRBJ2-7, is DGGITQSPKYLFRKEGQNVTLSCEQNLNHDAMYWYRQDPGQGLRLIYYSQIVNDFQKGDIAEGYSVSREKKESFPLTVTSAQKNPTAFYLCASRGTGGVEQYFGPGTRLTVT.

The chain links TRBV6-4 to TRBJ2-1; 7 nucleotides match TRBD2. Trimming removed 0 bases from V and 12 bases from J; junction bases left unmatched: 5. Germline lookup yields CDR1 MRHNA and CDR2 SNTAGT. The CDR3 is 13 amino acids. CDR3 DNA sequence: TGTGCCAGCAGTGACTCCCGACTAGCCCGGCAGTTCTTC. Protein product: CASSDSRLARQFF.

The chain combines TRBV27 with TRBJ1-5; TRBD1 agrees at 9 bases. J lost 7 bases, V lost 1 base, and 8 bases had no gene match. Germline V gene lookup returns CDR1 MNHEY and CDR2 SMNVEV (reference sequence). The CDR3 totals 16 residues. The CDR3 bases are TGTGCCAGCAGTTTATTGGGACAGGGACTCGGGCAGCCCCAGCATTTT. It specifies CASSLLGQGLGQPQHF.

The gene calls are TRBV30 and TRBJ1-2, with unresolved D. Germline V gene lookup returns CDR1 GTSNPN and CDR2 SVGIG (reference sequence). This CDR3 is 13 amino acids long. V shed 0 bases and J shed 8 bases, with 13 bases lying between them. CDR3 DNA sequence: TGTGCCTGGAGTGTAGAGGCCCGGAACGGCTACACCTTC. Encoded protein: CAWSVEARNGYTF.

This sequence joins TRBV3-1 (or the pseudogene TRBV3-2) and TRBJ2-3, with D perhaps matching TRBD2 (5 bases). Germline V gene sequence: CDR1 LGHDT, CDR2 YNNKEL (reference sequence). Trimming stripped 0 bases from V and 0 bases from J, with 7 bases between. This CDR3 is 15 amino acids long. The CDR3 loop reads CASSQDGLSTDTQYF. CDR3 coding DNA: TGTGCCAGCAGCCAAGATGGACTTAGCACAGATACGCAGTATTTT.

The chain combines TRBV14 with TRBJ2-3, with D unclear. Looked up from germline, CDR1 is SGHDN and CDR2 is FVKESK. The CDR3 consists of 13 residues. V was cut by 2 bases and J by 4 bases, with 7 bases left in between. CDR3 nucleotide sequence: TGTGCCAGCAGCCAATTGAGCCCAGATACGCAGTATTTT. Amino acid sequence: CASSQLSPDTQYF. Using reference TRBV14 and TRBJ2-3 for the parts outside the CDR3, the full variable domain is EAGVTQFPSHSVIEKGQTVTLRCDPISGHDNLYWYRRVMGKEIKFLLHFVKESKQDESGMPNNRFLAERTGGTYSTLKVQPAELEDSGVYFCASSQLSPDTQYFGPGTRLTVL.

V and J are TRBV5-6 and TRBJ1-2; 7 nucleotides line up with TRBD1. Trimming took 3 bases from V and 2 from J; bases not matched to a gene: 4. Per the germline V gene, CDR1 is SGHDT and CDR2 is YYEEEE. The CDR3 consists of 14 residues. CDR3 in DNA: TGTGCCAGCAGCTCGGACAGGATGAACTATGGCTACACCTTC. Translating gives CASSSDRMNYGYTF.

In its sample, this clone ranks as medium-sized. The gene calls are TRBV18 and TRBJ2-1; 8 bases fit TRBD2. Germline CDR1 reads KGHSH; CDR2 reads LQKENI. The CDR3 is made up of 15 amino acids. The V gene end was trimmed by 1 base and the J gene end by 1 base; junction bases not matched to a gene: 0. The CDR3 protein is CASSPRGGSYNEQFF. CDR3 sequence (DNA): TGTGCCAGCTCACCACGCGGGGGGTCCTACAATGAGCAGTTCTTC.

V gene TRBV6-5 combines with J gene TRBJ2-7; D ambiguous. The ends were cut back, 5 bases at V and 3 bases at J, with 5 bases in the middle. CDR1 is MNHEY, CDR2 SVGAGI, per germline. CDR3 length equals 11 residues. CDR3 DNA sequence: TGTGCCAGCAGTCAAAACTACGAGCAGTACTTC. Amino acids: CASSQNYEQYF.

The chain is built from TRBV7-8 and TRBJ2-1; TRBD1 agrees at 8 bases. The germline CDR1 and CDR2 sequences are SGHVS and FQNEAQ. Losses at the gene ends were 5 bases for V and 6 bases for J; bases not matched to a gene: 18. The CDR3 loop spans 18 amino acids. In DNA, the CDR3 is TGTGCCAGCAGCCCGCTCCAGGGGGCGAAAGCGCAAAGCAATGAGCAGTTCTTC. As protein: CASSPLQGAKAQSNEQFF.

CDR3 sequence reads: CASSIVYTGELFF. The CDR3 DNA reads TGTGCCAGTAGTATAGTCTACACCGGGGAGCTGTTTTTT. The chain joins TRBV19 to TRBJ2-2; D is unclear. CDR1 LNHDA and CDR2 SQIVND come from the germline V gene (reference sequence). The length of the CDR3 is 13 residues. Trimming removed 1 base at V and 3 bases at J, with 3 bases between.

This chain uses TRBV18 with TRBJ1-2; weak D call: TRBD1 (6 bases). The germline V gene encodes CDR1 KGHSH and CDR2 LQKENI. The CDR3 is made up of 17 amino acids. The ends were cut back, 3 bases at V and 0 bases at J, with 17 bases in the middle. CDR3 residues: CASSPGVQGQANYGYTF. The CDR3 coding sequence is TGTGCCAGCTCACCCGGGGTACAGGGCCAAGCTAACTATGGCTACACCTTC.

V is TRBV19 and J is TRBJ1-1; TRBD1 matches 8 bases. This CDR3 is built from 17 residues. V lost 4 bases and J lost 1; bases outside the gene matches: 11. The germline V gene encodes CDR1 LNHDA and CDR2 SQIVND (reference sequence). In DNA, the CDR3 is TGTGCCAGTAGTACGGGCAGGGGGCTTTTATCGAACACTGAAGCTTTCTTT. Its translation: CASSTGRGLLSNTEAFF.